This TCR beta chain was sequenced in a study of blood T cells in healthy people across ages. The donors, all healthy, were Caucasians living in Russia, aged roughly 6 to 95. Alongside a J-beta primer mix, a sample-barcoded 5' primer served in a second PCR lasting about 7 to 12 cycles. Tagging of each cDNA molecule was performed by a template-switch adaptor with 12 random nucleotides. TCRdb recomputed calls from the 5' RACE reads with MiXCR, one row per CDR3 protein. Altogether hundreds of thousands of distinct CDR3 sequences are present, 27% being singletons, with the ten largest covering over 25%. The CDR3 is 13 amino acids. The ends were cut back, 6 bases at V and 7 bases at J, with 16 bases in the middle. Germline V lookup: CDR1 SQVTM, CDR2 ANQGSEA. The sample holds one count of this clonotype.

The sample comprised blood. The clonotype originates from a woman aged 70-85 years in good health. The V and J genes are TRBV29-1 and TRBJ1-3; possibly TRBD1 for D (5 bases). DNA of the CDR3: TGCAGCGTAGTGACAGCTCGGGGCAACACCATATATTTT. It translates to CSVVTARGNTIYF. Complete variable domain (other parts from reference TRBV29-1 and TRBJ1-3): SAVISQKPSRDICQRGTSLTIQCQVDSQVTMMFWYRQQPGQSLTLIATANQGSEATYESGFVIDKFPISRPNLTFSTLTVSNMSPEDSSIYLCSVVTARGNTIYFGEGSWLTVV.